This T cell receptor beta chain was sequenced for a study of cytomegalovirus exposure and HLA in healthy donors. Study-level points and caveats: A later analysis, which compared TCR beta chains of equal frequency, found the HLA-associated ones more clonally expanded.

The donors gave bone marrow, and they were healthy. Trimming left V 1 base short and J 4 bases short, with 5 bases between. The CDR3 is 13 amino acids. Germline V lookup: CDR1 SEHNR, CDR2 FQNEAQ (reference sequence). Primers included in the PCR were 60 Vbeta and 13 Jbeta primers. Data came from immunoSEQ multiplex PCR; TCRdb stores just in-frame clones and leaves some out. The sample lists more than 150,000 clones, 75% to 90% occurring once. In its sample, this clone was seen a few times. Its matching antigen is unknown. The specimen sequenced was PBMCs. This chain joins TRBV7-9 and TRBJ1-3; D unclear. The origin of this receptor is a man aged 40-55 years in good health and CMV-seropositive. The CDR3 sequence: CASSLETGNTIYF. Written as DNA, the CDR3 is TGTGCCAGCAGCTTAGAAACAGGAAACACCATATATTTT.